The 8 T cell receptor beta chains below all came from one sample that was sequenced in a study of blood T cell repertoires in COVID-19. Clones were sequenced by immunoSEQ multiplex PCR, and TCRdb holds only the in-frame ones, with some missing. The table lists around 55,000 clones, 85% to 90% of them singletons. The sample was peripheral blood. The receptors were sampled from a man in his 60s with acute or convalescent COVID-19.

The V and J genes are TRBV27 and TRBJ1-2, with no clear D. The V gene lost 8 bases and the J gene lost 4 bases, with 11 bases spanning the gap. This CDR3 is 12 amino acids long. Germline V lookup: CDR1 MNHEY, CDR2 SMNVEV (reference sequence). Written as DNA, the CDR3 is TGTGCCAGCTCTGGAGGGTCCTATGGCTACACCTTC. This codes for CASSGGSYGYTF.

V usage is TRBV11-2 and J usage is TRBJ1-4; perhaps TRBD1 as D (5 bases). Germline loops: CDR1 SGHAT, CDR2 FQNNGV. V gave up 2 bases and J gave up 8 bases, with 12 bases separating them. This CDR3 region has 14 residues. The CDR3 here is CASSLIQGSEKLFF. In nucleotides, the CDR3 is TGTGCCAGCAGCTTAATCCAGGGTAGCGAAAAACTGTTTTTT.

This clone was seen a handful of times. V usage is TRBV15 and J usage is TRBJ2-7; 8 bases fit TRBD2. The CDR3 sequence is 15 residues long. V trimming: 0 bases; J trimming: 2 bases; junction bases outside the gene matches: 3. CDR1 and CDR2 from the germline V gene are LNHNV and YYDKDF (reference sequence). The CDR3 DNA follows: TGTGCCACCAGCAGAGATCGGGGGGGGACCTACGAGCAGTACTTC. Protein product: CATSRDRGGTYEQYF.

This rearrangement joins TRBV28 to TRBJ1-5, with D perhaps TRBD1 (5 bases). The CDR3 covers 14 residues. With 2 bases removed from V and 6 bases from J, the gap between germline ends came to 11 bases. In germline, CDR1 is MDHEN, CDR2 SYDVKM. The CDR3, as DNA: TGTGCCAGCAGTTTAGCAAACAGGTTTCAGCCCCAGCATTTT. Residues: CASSLANRFQPQHF.

This chain connects TRBV24-1 to TRBJ1-4; D perhaps matches TRBD1 (5 bases). In germline, CDR1 is KGHDR, CDR2 SFDVKD. V was trimmed by 4 bases and J by 8 bases, leaving 16 bases between them. The CDR3 sequence is 15 residues long. The CDR3 DNA is TGTGCCACCAGTGACCCCGGGACGGGGGGGGAAAAACTGTTTTTT. Amino acids: CATSDPGTGGEKLFF.

The chain is built from TRBV7-2 and TRBJ1-1; TRBD1 agrees at 8 bases. Germline lookup yields CDR1 SGHTA and CDR2 FQGNSA. The CDR3 totals 15 residues. V gave up 5 bases and J gave up 6 bases; unmatched junction bases: 11. This chain's CDR3 is CASSLEQGVSAEAFF. The CDR3 region has the DNA TGTGCCAGCAGCCTAGAACAGGGGGTATCAGCTGAAGCTTTCTTT.

The chain has TRBV3-1 (or the pseudogene TRBV3-2) and TRBJ1-5; the D gene is possibly TRBD1 (5 bases). The CDR3 loop spans 13 amino acids. Trimming removed 4 bases from V and 7 bases from J, with 11 bases in between. Germline V gene data show CDR1 as LGHDT and CDR2 as YNNKEL (reference sequence). CDR3 loop: CASSPWGDQPQHF. The CDR3, as DNA: TGTGCCAGCAGCCCGTGGGGGGACCAGCCCCAGCATTTT.

The chain recombines TRBV7-2 with TRBJ1-1; 7 bases are a match to TRBD1. V gave up 1 base and J gave up 3 bases; unmatched junction bases: 14. This CDR3 is 18 amino acids long. Germline V gives CDR1 SGHTA, CDR2 FQGNSA. The CDR3 region has the DNA TGTGCCAGCAGCTTAGTTGCCCAGGCAGAGGGGGCCCACACTGAAGCTTTCTTT. It encodes CASSLVAQAEGAHTEAFF.